This TCR beta chain came from a study of cytomegalovirus exposure and HLA in healthy donors. Worth noting for this clone: What it binds is unknown. The sample carries other DNA sequences with the same CDR3.

Germline CDR1 MDHEN, CDR2 SYDVKM. The CDR3 totals 15 residues. The junction had 5 bases not matched to a gene; V was cut back by 6 bases and J by 4 bases. Primers included in the PCR were 60 Vbeta and 13 Jbeta primers. The method was immunoSEQ multiplex PCR; TCRdb's version includes in-frame clones alone and lacks a portion of them. Of approximately 170,000 clones in the sample, 85% were seen once. The study's findings and limits: Association of a missense DCLRE1C variant with TCR beta V- and J-gene trimming was reported in a later analysis. TCR beta sequences reportedly predicted most subjects' HLA-A and HLA-B alleles accurately.

The sample consisted of PBMCs. The rearrangement uses TRBV28 and TRBJ2-3; TRBD2 matches at 12 bases. This receptor was identified in a boy under 10 years old in good health and CMV-seronegative. The CDR3 region is CASSLLAGGPDTQYF. CDR3 DNA sequence: TGTGCCAGCAGCCTACTAGCGGGAGGACCAGATACGCAGTATTTT.